The sequence of this TCR beta chain was determined in a study of CD8 T cells in Susac syndrome. cDNA came from 0.5 to 1 ug RNA primed by random hexamers. The CDR3 of TCR beta was amplified by immunoSEQ multiplex PCR across 54 Vbeta and 13 Jbeta. MiXCR, applied by TCRdb to the immunoSEQ multiplex PCR reads, yields one record per CDR3 protein. The sample has a few hundred thousand distinct CDR3 sequences, about 82% seen once. CDR1 SGHTA and CDR2 FQGNSA come from the germline V gene. The CDR3 extends over 15 amino acids. Trimming at V came to 1 base and at J to 6 bases, leaving 3 bases not matched to a gene.

The J gene is TRBJ2-7, the V gene TRBV7-2; 13 bases align to TRBD2. The material sequenced was CD8+ T cells from PBMCs. The source of this sequence is a human donor with multiple sclerosis. The DNA of the CDR3 is TGTGCCAGCAGCTTAGAACTAGCGGGAGGGCTCGAGCAGTACTTC. This gives the protein CASSLELAGGLEQYF.